The TCR beta chain under discussion was sequenced for a study of blood T cell repertoires in COVID-19. Some clones are missing from TCRdb's copy, which holds only in-frame ones; the method was immunoSEQ multiplex PCR. The table includes 350,000 to 400,000 clones, more than 70% detected once. The CDR3 covers 14 residues. V was trimmed by 2 bases and J by 1 base, leaving 11 bases between them. Per germline, CDR1 SQVTM and CDR2 ANQGSEA. Participants were placed into cohorts based on the clinical history they reported. This clone has only a few counts. Sequencing was carried out using PBMCs or T cells enriched from blood (not recorded which). The chain is built from TRBV29-1 and TRBJ1-1; D perhaps matches TRBD1 (5 bases). The source is a woman between 18 and 30 years old who had recovered from COVID-19. The CDR3 region has the DNA TGCAGCGTTGAATACCCCAGGGAGAACACTGAAGCTTTCTTT. This translates into CSVEYPRENTEAFF.